This T cell receptor beta chain came from a study of T-cell reconstitution after alpha-beta-depleted transplantation in children. Using unique molecular identifiers, the investigators prepared the TCRbeta library. MiXCR, applied by TCRdb to the PCR reads, yields one record per CDR3 protein. The sample holds over 70,000 distinct CDR3 sequences; 9% to 15% are singletons and the top ten take about 14%. J gave up 2 bases and V 6 bases, and 7 bases lay outside the gene matches. CDR3 length: 14 amino acids. Germline CDR1 reads DFQATT; CDR2 reads SNEGSKA (reference sequence). The chain links TRBV20-1 to TRBJ2-3; 8 positions agree with TRBD1. The sequence was collected from a human donor who donated a stem cell graft to a child with inherited bone marrow failure. The material was PBMCs from the stem cell graft donor, obtained from the stem cell graft. CDR3 in amino acids: CSARTGFFTDTQYF. CDR3 DNA sequence: TGCAGTGCAAGGACAGGGTTTTTCACAGATACGCAGTATTTT.